One and the same sample provided the 30 T cell receptor beta chains below, sequenced in a study of blood T cell repertoires in COVID-19. The method was immunoSEQ multiplex PCR; TCRdb's version includes in-frame clones alone and lacks a portion of them. The sample holds 150,000 to 200,000 clones, 65% to 85% seen once. The sequenced sample consisted of peripheral blood. The receptors originated from a woman aged 80 or over with active or convalescent COVID-19.

The genes are TRBV18 and TRBJ1-6; 10 bases agree with TRBD1. The CDR3 contains 15 residues. Germline CDR1 reads KGHSH; CDR2 reads LQKENI. Germline trimming cut 2 bases from V and 9 bases from J; bases unmatched to any gene: 4. Written as DNA, the CDR3 is TGTGCCAGCTCACCAGGGACAGGGGAAGGTTCACCCCTCCACTTT. Translation: CASSPGTGEGSPLHF.

The table lists this clone with a count of one. V is TRBV11-2 and J is TRBJ2-5; 8 bases agree with TRBD2. The CDR3 sequence is 14 residues long. V shed 5 bases, J shed 2 bases, and the junction held 4 bases outside the gene matches. Germline-derived CDR1 and CDR2 are SGHAT and FQNNGV. CDR3 nucleotide sequence: TGTGCCAGCAGCCGGGGGGGGGCTCAAGAGACCCAGTACTTC. Translating gives CASSRGGAQETQYF. Complete variable domain (other parts from reference TRBV11-2 and TRBJ2-5): EAGVAQSPRYKIIEKRQSVAFWCNPISGHATLYWYQQILGQGPKLLIQFQNNGVVDDSQLPKDRFSAERLKGVDSTLKIQPAKLEDSAVYLCASSRGGAQETQYFGPGTRLLVL.

The rearrangement joins TRBV19 to TRBJ1-5, with a weak D call TRBD1 (6 bases). The CDR3 loop spans 13 amino acids. CDR1 is LNHDA and CDR2 is SQIVND in the germline V gene (reference sequence). The V end was cut by 7 bases, the J end by 2 bases, with 9 bases between. The CDR3 DNA reads as TGTGCCAGTACGGGGGGCGGCAATCAGCCCCAGCATTTT. Translation: CASTGGGNQPQHF.

The V gene is TRBV5-1, the J gene TRBJ1-3, with 12 positions matching TRBD1. The V and J ends lost 4 bases and 4 bases, in that order; junction bases with no gene match: 3. CDR1 is SGHRS and CDR2 is YFSETQ in the germline V gene. The CDR3 has 15 residues. The CDR3 DNA sequence: TGCGCCAGCAGCCTCGGGACAGGGGGCGGAAACACCATATATTTT. Protein: CASSLGTGGGNTIYF.

The chain combines TRBV12-5 with TRBJ2-1; 10 positions match TRBD2. From germline, CDR1 is LGHNT and CDR2 FRNRAP. The CDR3 length is 14 residues. The trim removed 3 bases at V and 8 bases at J, leaving 4 bases unmatched. The CDR3 DNA reads TGTGCTAGTGGTTTTGAGCGGGGGGGCGATGAGCAGTTCTTC. Amino acids: CASGFERGGDEQFF.

The chain carries TRBV14 and TRBJ2-2, with 10 nucleotides matching TRBD1. Germline V lookup: CDR1 SGHDN, CDR2 FVKESK. Trimming cost V 4 bases and J 4 bases; bases outside gene matches: 3. The CDR3 is made up of 15 amino acids. CDR3 bases: TGTGCCAGCAGCCCCGGGACAGGGGTCACCGGGGAGCTGTTTTTT. This gives the protein CASSPGTGVTGELFF.

This clone was counted only a few times. The V gene is TRBV28, the J gene TRBJ1-3, with D possibly TRBD1 on 5 matching bases. The CDR3 spans 14 residues. CDR1 is MDHEN and CDR2 is SYDVKM in the germline V gene. The germline V and J ends were trimmed by 5 bases and 4 bases, with 12 bases remaining between them. The CDR3 bases are TGTGCCAGCAGTCCTAGGGGATCGGGAAACACCATATATTTT. Protein: CASSPRGSGNTIYF. The full variable domain, completed using reference TRBV28 and TRBJ1-3, is DVKVTQSSRYLVKRTGEKVFLECVQDMDHENMFWYRQDPGLGLRLIYFSYDVKMKEKGDIPEGYSVSREKKERFSLILESASTNQTSMYLCASSPRGSGNTIYFGEGSWLTVV.

V is TRBV6-5 and J is TRBJ1-4; 9 bases line up with TRBD1. The germline V gene has CDR1 MNHEY and CDR2 SVGAGI. This CDR3 contains 13 residues. The junction had 4 bases not matched to a gene; V was cut back by 8 bases and J by 6 bases. CDR3 amino acids: CASRDRVYEKLFF. The CDR3 DNA follows: TGTGCCAGCCGGGACAGGGTTTATGAAAAACTGTTTTTT.

V and J are TRBV11-2 and TRBJ2-3; 7 bases fit TRBD2. The CDR3 sequence is 16 residues long. V gave up 5 bases and J gave up 2 bases; unmatched junction bases: 10. Germline V gene data show CDR1 as SGHAT and CDR2 as FQNNGV. The CDR3 region has the DNA TGTGCCAGCAGCCCCCCGACTAGCTCGTACACAGATACGCAGTATTTT. This translates into CASSPPTSSYTDTQYF.

Turning to this clone: At one end, the junction sequence differs from germline, possibly due to a read error. The rearrangement links TRBV5-1 to TRBJ2-3; no definite D call. The CDR3 runs to 11 residues. Germline CDR1 is SGHRS and CDR2 is YFSETQ. In DNA, the CDR3 is TGCGCCAGCAGCTTTGAATCGAGGATACATTTT. Translating it yields CASSFESRIHF.

The V gene is TRBV5-1, the J gene TRBJ2-1; D remains unclear. CDR3 length equals 16 residues. Trimming removed 0 bases at V and 3 bases at J, with 13 bases between. CDR1 and CDR2 (germline): SGHRS, YFSETQ. DNA for the CDR3: TGCGCCAGCAGCTTGGCCACGGCGACTTTCTACAATGAGCAGTTCTTC. Translated: CASSLATATFYNEQFF.

This chain uses TRBV27 with TRBJ1-4; D not certain. The germline gives CDR1 MNHEY, CDR2 SMNVEV (reference sequence). The CDR3 runs to 14 residues. V was trimmed by 5 bases and J by 4 bases, leaving 11 bases between them. The CDR3 loop reads CASSPRDVNEKLFF. CDR3 DNA sequence: TGTGCCAGCAGTCCCCGAGATGTTAATGAAAAACTGTTTTTT.

This chain connects TRBV10-3 to TRBJ2-6; 9 bases are a match to TRBD1. The trim removed 9 bases at V and 0 bases at J, leaving 3 bases unmatched. The CDR3 has 15 amino acids. Germline V gene data show CDR1 as ENHRY and CDR2 as SYGVKD. The CDR3 reads CAIGDRDSGANVLTF. The CDR3, as DNA: TGTGCCATTGGGGACAGGGACTCTGGGGCCAACGTCCTGACTTTC.

The gene calls are TRBV4-1 and TRBJ1-4; 12 nucleotides align to TRBD1. Germline CDR1 reads MGHRA; CDR2 reads YSYEKL. Trimming took 0 bases from V and 7 from J; bases not matched to a gene: 6. There are 17 residues in the CDR3. The CDR3 nucleotides read TGCGCCAGCAGCCAAGATATGGGACAGGGGGCCGGTGAAAAACTGTTTTTT. Encoded protein: CASSQDMGQGAGEKLFF.

The chain joins TRBV5-1 to TRBJ2-1; the match to TRBD2 covers 9 bases. From germline, CDR1 is SGHRS and CDR2 YFSETQ. Trimming at V came to 0 bases and at J to 7 bases, leaving 5 bases not matched to a gene. The CDR3 extends over 15 amino acids. In nucleotides, the CDR3 is TGCGCCAGCAGCTTGGCAGCGGGGGGCCATAATGAGCAGTTCTTC. Its translation is CASSLAAGGHNEQFF. Based on the CDR3 plus reference TRBV5-1 and TRBJ2-1, the full variable domain is KAGVTQTPRYLIKTRGQQVTLSCSPISGHRSVSWYQQTPGQGLQFLFEYFSETQRNKGNFPGRFSGRQFSNSRSEMNVSTLELGDSALYLCASSLAAGGHNEQFFGPGTRLTVL.

The rearrangement links TRBV6-6 to TRBJ1-2, with TRBD1 matching over 7 bases. The CDR3 is 14 amino acids. V was pared by 0 bases and J by 5 bases, with 3 bases of the junction left unmatched. Germline assignment: CDR1 MNHNY and CDR2 SVGAGI (reference sequence). CDR3 in DNA: TGTGCCAGCAGTTACTCAGGACAGGAATATGGCTACACCTTC. It codes for CASSYSGQEYGYTF.

The chain joins TRBV6-6 to TRBJ1-1, with D maybe TRBD1 (6 bases). Trimming took 6 bases from V and 8 from J, leaving 16 bases between them. There are 13 residues in the CDR3. Per the germline V gene, CDR1 is MNHNY and CDR2 is SVGAGI (reference sequence). CDR3 region: CASSPPVQGEAFF. CDR3 nucleotide sequence: TGTGCCAGCAGCCCACCCGTACAGGGAGAAGCTTTCTTT.

The chain couples TRBV3-1 (or the pseudogene TRBV3-2) to TRBJ2-7; 9 bases align to TRBD1. Germline CDR1 LGHDT, CDR2 YNNKEL (reference sequence). The ends lost 5 bases at V and 3 bases at J; junction bases unmatched: 5. This CDR3 region has 14 residues. CDR3 protein: CASSFGQGNYEQYF. As DNA, the CDR3 is TGTGCCAGCAGCTTCGGACAGGGGAACTACGAGCAGTACTTC.

V usage is TRBV7-2 and J usage is TRBJ1-2, with D uncertain. The length of the CDR3 is 14 residues. Trimming cost V 4 bases and J 0 bases, with 9 bases left between them. Germline V gene lookup returns CDR1 SGHTA and CDR2 FQGNSA. CDR3 nucleotide sequence: TGTGCCAGCAGCTCGGGAGTGACTAACTATGGCTACACCTTC. It is translated as CASSSGVTNYGYTF. Looking up the rest from reference TRBV7-2 and TRBJ1-2 gives the full variable domain: GAGVSQSPSNKVTEKGKDVELRCDPISGHTALYWYRQSLGQGLEFLIYFQGNSAPDKSGLPSDRFSAERTGGSVSTLTIQRTQQEDSAVYLCASSSGVTNYGYTFGSGTRLTVV.

This clone was observed once. The chain employs TRBV6-2 or TRBV6-3 and TRBJ2-4; possibly TRBD1 for D (5 bases). CDR3 length equals 11 residues. Trimming pared 5 bases from V and 6 bases from J, leaving 5 bases between. CDR1 is MNHEY, CDR2 SVGEGT, per germline. The CDR3 DNA reads as TGTGCCAGCAGTGACAGAAACATTCAGTACTTC. Protein sequence: CASSDRNIQYF.

The chain couples TRBV15 to TRBJ1-1; 7 bases match TRBD1. With 3 bases clipped from V and 4 bases from J, the junction kept 5 bases outside the gene matches. The CDR3 runs to 14 residues. Germline V gene sequence: CDR1 LNHNV, CDR2 YYDKDF (reference sequence). This CDR3 is CATSRDRLVTEAFF. The CDR3, as DNA: TGTGCCACCAGCAGGGACAGGTTAGTCACTGAAGCTTTCTTT.

The chain uses TRBV7-2 and TRBJ1-1, with 7 bases that match TRBD1. V shed 7 bases and J 1 base; nucleotides not matched to a gene: 6. The CDR3 length is 14 residues. Germline V gene sequence: CDR1 SGHTA, CDR2 FQGNSA. The CDR3 spells CASTEGQKNTEAFF. The CDR3 nucleotides read TGTGCCAGCACCGAGGGACAGAAGAACACTGAAGCTTTCTTT.

This clone was seen a handful of times. V is TRBV27 and J is TRBJ1-5; D gene ambiguous. Trimming removed 2 bases at V and 7 bases at J, with 15 bases between. Germline V gene sequence: CDR1 MNHEY, CDR2 SMNVEV (reference sequence). The CDR3 contains 15 residues. Here the CDR3 DNA reads TGTGCCAGCAGTTTAACGGCCGGAGAAGGCCAGCCCCAGCATTTT. It translates to CASSLTAGEGQPQHF.

CDR3: CASSPLQGVAFF. In nucleotides, the CDR3 is TGTGCCAGCAGTCCCCTCCAGGGGGTAGCTTTCTTT. This rearrangement joins TRBV28 to TRBJ1-1; 7 positions agree with TRBD1. The CDR3 totals 12 residues. CDR1 and CDR2 from the germline V gene are MDHEN and SYDVKM. The ends lost 5 bases at V and 10 bases at J; junction bases unmatched: 7.

Here the CDR3 DNA reads TGTGCCACCAGCAGAGATCCTCCGGATACGCAGTATTTT. It encodes CATSRDPPDTQYF. V is TRBV15 and J is TRBJ2-3, with no clear D. There are 13 residues in the CDR3. V was shortened by 0 bases and J by 6 bases, with 7 bases between the two germline ends. The germline gives CDR1 LNHNV, CDR2 YYDKDF (reference sequence).

The J gene is TRBJ1-4, the V gene TRBV4-3; D is undetermined. Deletions cut 4 bases from V and 6 bases from J, with 15 bases between. Germline lookup yields CDR1 LGHNA and CDR2 YSLEER. The CDR3 is 15 residues long. CDR3 protein: CASSPTSINYEKLFF. The CDR3 nucleotides are TGCGCCAGCAGCCCTACGTCCATCAACTATGAAAAACTGTTTTTT.

This clone occurred once. This chain connects TRBV11-2 to TRBJ2-5, with 7 positions matching TRBD1. Germline CDR1 SGHAT, CDR2 FQNNGV. The CDR3 extends over 15 amino acids. V lost 1 base, J lost 5 bases, and 7 bases stayed unmatched. The CDR3 sequence is CASSLASGQLETQYF. CDR3 nucleotide sequence: TGTGCCAGCAGCTTAGCTTCGGGACAGCTGGAGACCCAGTACTTC.

The chain recombines TRBV27 with TRBJ1-5, with D perhaps TRBD1 (5 bases). Germline V CDR1 and CDR2: MNHEY, SMNVEV (reference sequence). The CDR3 contains 13 residues. The V end was cut by 11 bases, the J end by 1 base, with 12 bases between. The CDR3 nucleotides read TGTGCCTCTGGCGGGGCCAGCAATCAGCCCCAGCATTTT. This translates into CASGGASNQPQHF.

The rearrangement links TRBV4-1 to TRBJ1-5; TRBD1 agrees at 9 bases. The CDR3 totals 20 residues. V was pared by 4 bases and J by 3 bases, with 19 bases of the junction left unmatched. The germline V gene encodes CDR1 MGHRA and CDR2 YSYEKL. The DNA for the CDR3 is TGCGCCAGCAGCCCACCCCGGGACAGGGACGATCCATTGAACAATCAGCCCCAGCATTTT. Residues: CASSPPRDRDDPLNNQPQHF.

This rearrangement joins TRBV19 to TRBJ1-6; D unresolved. V lost 5 bases and J 5 bases, leaving 10 bases between the germline ends. Germline lookup yields CDR1 LNHDA and CDR2 SQIVND (reference sequence). CDR3 length equals 14 residues. The CDR3 is CASSRSQDNSPLHF. CDR3 nucleotides: TGTGCCAGTAGTCGGTCGCAAGATAATTCACCCCTCCACTTT.